Listed below are T cell receptor beta chains from one sample, sequenced in a study of shared clonotypes between healthy human individuals. The assay was immunoSEQ multiplex PCR, and TCRdb's table has in-frame clones only and misses some. The data show a few million clones, 85% to 95% seen once. Sequenced sample: naive CD4+ T cells from PBMCs. Receptors were obtained from a young man in good health. Some clones in this sample may be carry-over from other donors' samples. Each CDR3 is given with its conserved first and last residue. A D gene is named only where the DNA matches it firmly. The listing skips clone size in some rows; elsewhere it reads once, few, many or a size class.

v_call	d_call	j_call	clone_size	cdr3_nt	cdr3_aa
TRBV5-1	.	TRBJ2-7	.	TGCGCCAGCAGTAGGGACAACTCCTACGAGCAGTACTTC	CASSRDNSYEQYF
TRBV5-1	TRBD2	TRBJ2-5	.	TGCGCCAGCAGCTTGGTCGCTAGCGGGATGGAGACCCAGTACTTC	CASSLVASGMETQYF
TRBV10-3	.	TRBJ2-5	.	TGTGCCATCAGTGAGTCAAGGTGGCCTCCGGAGACCCAGTACTTC	CAISESRWPPETQYF
TRBV27	TRBD1	TRBJ1-5	.	TGTGCCAGCAGCCCCCCCACGGGACAGGGGGCTATTAGGAGCAATCAGCCCCAGCATTTT	CASSPPTGQGAIRSNQPQHF
TRBV6-5	.	TRBJ2-3	.	TGTGCCAGCAGCTACTCTAGGAGTACAGATACGCAGTATTTT	CASSYSRSTDTQYF
TRBV11-1	TRBD1	TRBJ1-1	few	TGTGCCAGCAGCCCCGCCGGGACAGTTGAAGCTTTCTTT	CASSPAGTVEAFF
TRBV2	TRBD1	TRBJ1-5	.	TGTGCCAGCAGTGAAGCGACAGGGTATCAGCCCCAGCATTTT	CASSEATGYQPQHF
TRBV6-1	.	TRBJ2-7	.	TGTGCCAGCAGTGAACGGGACGGACCCTACGAGCAGTACTTC	CASSERDGPYEQYF
TRBV7-2	TRBD1	TRBJ1-1	.	TGTGCCAGCAGCTTACCGGGACAGGGGGGTACTGAAGCTTTCTTT	CASSLPGQGGTEAFF
TRBV11-3	TRBD1	TRBJ2-2	once	TGTGCCAGCAGCTTAGGGACGTGGACAGGGACCGGGGAGCTGTTTTTT	CASSLGTWTGTGELFF
TRBV18	.	TRBJ1-5	.	TGTGCCAGCTCACCGGGTGGCAATCAGCCCCAGCATTTT	CASSPGGNQPQHF
TRBV13	.	TRBJ2-5	.	TGTGCCAGCAGCTTATTACGACTGAGCGACAAACTTCAAGAGACCCAGTACTTC	CASSLLRLSDKLQETQYF
TRBV6-5	.	TRBJ2-2	.	TGTGCCAGCAGTTACAAGTATCCGAACACCGGGGAGCTGTTTTTT	CASSYKYPNTGELFF
TRBV9	.	TRBJ1-3	.	TGTGCCAGCTCAGAACTCTCTGGAAACACCATATATTTT	CASSELSGNTIYF
TRBV2	.	TRBJ1-1	.	TGTGCCGGCAGTGTCGCTCCCAACACTGAAGCTTTCTTT	CAGSVAPNTEAFF
TRBV21-1	.	TRBJ2-7	.	TGTGCCAGCATTACTCGAGAACTAGATCGTTTCACCCGCATCGGCAAAAGATCCTACGAGCAGTACTTC	CASITRELDRFTRIGKRSYEQYF
TRBV6-5	.	TRBJ2-2	few	TGTGCCAGCAGGGAATCGAACACCGGGGAGCTGTTTTTT	CASRESNTGELFF
TRBV28	TRBD2	TRBJ2-5	.	TGTGCCAGCAGGGTAGCGGGGGATCCAGGTGCGGAGACCCAGTACTTC	CASRVAGDPGAETQYF
TRBV19	.	TRBJ2-6	.	TGTGCCAGTAGTATCGGACGCCGGGACTCTGGGGCCAACGTCCTGACTTTC	CASSIGRRDSGANVLTF
TRBV11-3	.	TRBJ2-5	.	TGTGCCAGCAGCCTTACCATACGAGAGACCCAGTACTTC	CASSLTIRETQYF
TRBV29-1	.	TRBJ2-1	.	TGCAGCGTCGGGCAGCCGGGACTGGAATACAATGAGCAGTTCTTC	CSVGQPGLEYNEQFF
TRBV27	TRBD2	TRBJ2-3	.	TGTGCCAGCAGTTTTCTGGAACTAGCGGTCACAGATACGCAGTATTTT	CASSFLELAVTDTQYF
TRBV7-2	.	TRBJ2-1	.	TGTGCCAGCAGCTTAGAGACAGGTACCGTGTACAATGAGCAGTTCTTC	CASSLETGTVYNEQFF
TRBV18	.	TRBJ1-5	.	TGTGCCAGCTCACCACGAGAGTACCAGCCCCAGCATTTT	CASSPREYQPQHF
TRBV4-2	.	TRBJ2-2	.	TGTGCCAGCGCCCCCAAAGGAAGCGGGTCCACCGGGGAGCTGTTTTTT	CASAPKGSGSTGELFF
TRBV9	.	TRBJ2-3	.	TGTGCCAGCAGCGGCCCGACAGGCACAGATACGCAGTATTTT	CASSGPTGTDTQYF
TRBV5-6	.	TRBJ2-2	.	TGTGCCAGCAGCTTGAGGAGGGGCGGGGAGCTGTTTTTT	CASSLRRGGELFF
TRBV29-1	.	TRBJ2-1	.	TGCAGCGTTGTGGGTCAGGGTGTAGACGAGCAGTTCTTC	CSVVGQGVDEQFF
TRBV27	TRBD1	TRBJ1-2	.	TGTGCCAGCAGTTCCCGGGACAGGGTCGCCTATGGCTACACCTTC	CASSSRDRVAYGYTF
TRBV6-6	.	TRBJ1-4	.	TGTGCCAGCAGCGGGAGGGCCGGGGATGAAAAACTGTTTTTT	CASSGRAGDEKLFF
TRBV18	.	TRBJ1-2	once	TGTGCCAGCTCACCACGATTAGATCGGTATGGCTACACCTTC	CASSPRLDRYGYTF
TRBV9	.	TRBJ1-2	.	TGTGCCAGCAGCGCCGGGTTGACGGACTATGGCTACACCTTC	CASSAGLTDYGYTF
TRBV15	.	TRBJ1-1	.	TGTGCCACCAGCAGGTACCAGGATTTGGACACTGAAGCTTTCTTT	CATSRYQDLDTEAFF
TRBV29-1	TRBD1	TRBJ1-1	.	TGCAGCGTTGGAACAGGGGTCGCCACTGAAGCTTTCTTT	CSVGTGVATEAFF
TRBV7-9	.	TRBJ1-2	.	TGTGCCAGCAGCTTAAAGTCCCATGGCTACACCTTC	CASSLKSHGYTF
TRBV19	TRBD1	TRBJ1-2	.	TGTGCCAGTAGTGGGACAGTTGCACCTTATGGCTACACCTTC	CASSGTVAPYGYTF
TRBV23-1	TRBD1	TRBJ1-4	.	TGCGCCAGCTCTGGACAGGGTTCGAATGAAAAACTGTTTTTT	CASSGQGSNEKLFF
TRBV7-3	.	TRBJ2-3	.	TGTGCCAGCAGCCAAGAGCCCAATGCAGATACGCAGTATTTT	CASSQEPNADTQYF
TRBV6-5	.	TRBJ2-2	.	TGTGCCAGCAGTTACTCCTCAGTTAACACCGGGGAGCTGTTTTTT	CASSYSSVNTGELFF
TRBV5-6	.	TRBJ2-3	.	TGTGCCAGCAGCTTGACCGAGGCACAGATCTGGGATTTT	CASSLTEAQIWDF
TRBV4-2	TRBD1	TRBJ1-3	.	TGTGCCAGCAGCCTCGCCGGGACAGCCACTGGAAACACCATATATTTT	CASSLAGTATGNTIYF
TRBV29-1	.	TRBJ2-5	.	TGCAGCGTTGAAGGGCAGATCCAAGAGACCCAGTACTTC	CSVEGQIQETQYF
TRBV7-9	.	TRBJ2-7	.	TGTGCCAGCAGCTTAGCCATGGTCGGCGGGGTCTACGAGCAGTACTTC	CASSLAMVGGVYEQYF
TRBV18	.	TRBJ2-1	.	TGTGCCAGCTCACCGAGAGGTGGCGGAGTCGGCTATGAGCAGTTCTTC	CASSPRGGGVGYEQFF
TRBV11-2	TRBD2	TRBJ2-2	.	TGTGCCAGCAGCTCCCGGGGGGCCGGGGAGCTGTTTTTT	CASSSRGAGELFF
TRBV18	.	TRBJ2-3	.	TGTGCCAGCTCACCACCAGGCTCCGAGGGCACGCAGTATTTT	CASSPPGSEGTQYF
TRBV14	TRBD2	TRBJ2-1	once	TGTGCCAGCAGCTCCGTTCCGGGACTAGCGGCTTACAATGAGCAGTTCTTC	CASSSVPGLAAYNEQFF
TRBV6-5	.	TRBJ1-2	few	TGTGCCAGCAGGCAACATAATGGCTACACCTTC	CASRQHNGYTF
TRBV18	TRBD1	TRBJ1-1	.	TGTGCCAGCTCATCGACAGGGGTCCCGAACACTGAAGCTTTCTTT	CASSSTGVPNTEAFF
TRBV28	.	TRBJ1-1	.	TGTGCCAGCAGTTTATCAGGGAGGGGGGCTAGGGCTGAAGCTTTCTTT	CASSLSGRGARAEAFF
TRBV7-6	TRBD1	TRBJ2-1	once	TGTGCCAGCAGCCCCGGACAGGTCAACAATGAGCAGTTCTTC	CASSPGQVNNEQFF
TRBV5-1	.	TRBJ2-7	once	TGCGCCAGCCGCCAATTCAGGGACCCACGCTACGAGCAGTACTTC	CASRQFRDPRYEQYF
TRBV6-1	.	TRBJ1-4	once	TGTGCCAGCAGATTGTTAGGCTGGGACCGCAGTGGACTGTTTTTT	CASRLLGWDRSGLFF
TRBV5-1	TRBD1	TRBJ1-4	few	TGCGCCAGCAGCGACATACAGGGGGAAGGTGAAAAACTGTTTTTT	CASSDIQGEGEKLFF
TRBV7-3	.	TRBJ1-2	few	TGTGCCAGCAGCTCACATGGACAGAGCTACACCTTC	CASSSHGQSYTF
TRBV29-1	TRBD1	TRBJ1-1	.	TGCAGCGGGGGACAGGGGACGAACACTGAAGCTTTCTTT	CSGGQGTNTEAFF
TRBV12-1	.	TRBJ2-2	.	TGTGCCAGCAGCTTTGTCCAGCGCCGACGGACAGGGGCGAACACCGGGGAGCTGTTTTTT	CASSFVQRRRTGANTGELFF
TRBV19	.	TRBJ1-5	.	TGTGCCAGTAGTATACGTGACGGCAGAACCTTCAATCAGCCCCAGCATTTT	CASSIRDGRTFNQPQHF
TRBV6-1	.	TRBJ2-5	.	TGTGCCAGCAGTGTCCGTGGCGGGGAAGAGACCCAGTACTTC	CASSVRGGEETQYF